The clone carrying this T cell receptor beta chain was picked up a small number of times. The sample belongs to a study of human T cells and chemical hapten exposure. Study-level background: Alopecia areata, totalis or universalis affected patients, mainly female. From small differences in pooled library volume came most of the variation in per-sample TCR yields.

TCRdb processed the RACE reads anew with MiXCR; each CDR3 protein has one entry. There are 90,000 to 120,000 distinct CDR3 sequences in the sample; roughly 9.6% occur only once, and approximately 4% lies in the top ten. Time point specified: patch test 1, 2 weeks after DPC sensitization. Described treatment: therapeutic diphenylcyclopropenone sensitization with weekly scalp DPC. Every donor had alopecia and was 18 to 70 years old; all were suitable for DPC. This receptor was taken from a woman in her thirties or forties with alopecia areata. Some clones in this sample may be carry-over from other donors' samples. The sample consisted of whole blood, taken in connection with sensitization to the hapten diphenylcyclopropenone (DPC).

CDR3 sequence: CASSKEWLAGYEQYF. The CDR3 region has the DNA TGTGCCAGCAGCAAAGAATGGCTTGCGGGGTACGAGCAGTACTTC. The chain links TRBV21-1 to TRBJ2-7; the table's D gene call, TRBD2, was not cross checked with the DNA. TRBV21-1 is given as a pseudogene. This CDR3 is 15 amino acids long.